These 8 T cell receptor beta chains share one sample of origin, sequenced in a study of blood T cell repertoires in COVID-19 (dated by TCRdb to about 2020). The library was generated by the immunoSEQ multiplex PCR assay. TCRdb carries this immuneACCESS record with in-frame sequences only. Its versions omit some clonotypes, under half of them owing to an unresolved V gene in the studies checked, with the rest unexplained. Recorded for this sample are about 140,000 clones; roughly 89% of them occurred a single time. The ten biggest clones cover more than 5% of the sample. What was sequenced was peripheral blood. The receptor set was obtained from a human donor in a cohort sampled during active COVID-19.

The chain recombines TRBV5-5 with TRBJ2-1; TRBD1 is a possible D gene (5 bases). The CDR3 extends over 13 amino acids. Germline values: CDR1 SGHKS, CDR2 YYEKEE (reference sequence). Trimming stripped 4 bases from V and 3 bases from J, with 8 bases between. The CDR3 DNA follows: TGTGCCAGCAGCCCGACAGTCTACAATGAGCAGTTCTTC. The encoded protein is CASSPTVYNEQFF.

This sequence joins TRBV19 and TRBJ2-1; 7 positions agree with TRBD2. This CDR3 is built from 12 residues. V trimming: 1 base; J trimming: 15 bases; junction bases outside the gene matches: 6. The germline V gene encodes CDR1 LNHDA and CDR2 SQIVND (reference sequence). The CDR3 here is CASSIGEGEWFF. CDR3 DNA: TGTGCCAGTAGTATAGGGGAGGGCGAGTGGTTCTTC.

This chain connects TRBV29-1 to TRBJ1-2; D not resolved. The germline V gene has CDR1 SQVTM and CDR2 ANQGSEA. This CDR3 has 13 residues. V was pared by 1 base and J by 6 bases, with 12 bases between. Written as DNA, the CDR3 is TGCAGCGTTGAAGTGTCTAGCGCGAATGGCTACACCTTC. This gives the protein CSVEVSSANGYTF.

The CDR3 loop is CASNGGGYTF. CDR3 coding DNA: TGTGCCAGCAACGGGGGTGGCTACACCTTC. This chain joins TRBV12-3 or TRBV12-4 and TRBJ1-2; possible D gene TRBD1, 5 bases. This CDR3 has 10 amino acids. Trimming took off 7 bases at V and 7 bases at J, with 7 bases between the two ends.

The chain links TRBV30 to TRBJ2-1, with 7 bases fitting TRBD1. With 7 bases clipped from V and 4 bases from J, the junction kept 7 bases outside the gene matches. The CDR3 is made up of 13 amino acids. From germline, CDR1 is GTSNPN and CDR2 SVGIG (reference sequence). CDR3 nucleotides: TGTGCCTCAGGGGGACCCCCATACAATGAGCAGTTCTTC. As protein: CASGGPPYNEQFF.

V gene TRBV19 combines with J gene TRBJ1-2; 7 positions match TRBD1. The ends lost 5 bases at V and 4 bases at J; junction bases unmatched: 4. The CDR3 totals 13 residues. Germline CDR1 is LNHDA and CDR2 is SQIVND (reference sequence). This CDR3 reads CASSSQGRYGYTF. Here the CDR3 DNA reads TGTGCCAGTAGTTCACAGGGGCGCTATGGCTACACCTTC.

This clone was found a few times. The gene calls are TRBV3-1 (or the pseudogene TRBV3-2) and TRBJ2-1, with no clear D. Trimming took off 1 base at V and 5 bases at J, with 6 bases between the two ends. Germline-derived CDR1 and CDR2 are LGHDT and YNNKEL (reference sequence). This CDR3 contains 13 residues. Here the CDR3 reads CASSQVPDNEQFF. CDR3 DNA: TGTGCCAGCAGCCAAGTTCCTGACAATGAGCAGTTCTTC.

Notes on this clone: In the same sample, other DNA sequences code for this CDR3. V gene TRBV28 combines with J gene TRBJ1-5; TRBD1 matches 8 bases. CDR3 length: 14 residues. Trimming removed 4 bases from V and 2 bases from J; junction bases left unmatched: 1. The germline CDR1 and CDR2 sequences are MDHEN and SYDVKM. The CDR3 DNA is TGTGCCAGCAGTTCGGGACAGGGCAATCAGCCCCAGCATTTT. It is translated as CASSSGQGNQPQHF.